Listed below are T cell receptor beta chains from one sample, sequenced in a study of T cell clones after liver transplantation. This table comes from immunoSEQ multiplex PCR, and its TCRdb copy is limited to in-frame clones, with some not included. The table includes some 50,000 clones, about 70% detected once. The material was CD4+ T cells from blood, obtained at the 22-month timepoint. The source is a human patient who received a liver transplant. Some T cells could come from the graft donor. Each CDR3 is given with its conserved first and last residue. The order of the fields is V gene, J gene, D gene, clone size, CDR3 DNA, CDR3 protein. A D gene is named only where the DNA matches it firmly. The size field is filled for only some rows; it gives once, few, many or a size class.

>TRBV6-5|TRBJ2-7|TRBD2|few
TGTGCCAGCAGAGAGCGGGGGCCCTACGAGCAGTACTTC
CASRERGPYEQYF
>TRBV30|TRBJ2-1|-|-
TGTGCCTGGGCACCCGGGGGCCATATCTACAATGAGCAGTTCTTC
CAWAPGGHIYNEQFF
>TRBV5-4|TRBJ1-3|-|-
TGTGCCAGCAGCCGGTTGGTATCCTTCGGGGCCATATATTTT
CASSRLVSFGAIYF
>TRBV28|TRBJ1-5|-|few
TGTGCCAGCAGCCAAAAGCTAGGGCTAAGACAGCCCCAGCATTTT
CASSQKLGLRQPQHF
>TRBV6-4|TRBJ1-4|-|-
TGTGCCAGCAGTGACACGCCACCCCCTGGAGGGTTACTGTTTTTT
CASSDTPPPGGLLFF
>TRBV15|TRBJ1-1|TRBD1|-
TGTGCCACCAGCCGAACAGGGGGGAACACTGAAGCTTTCTTT
CATSRTGGNTEAFF
>TRBV4-1|TRBJ1-4|-|-
TGCGCCAGCAGCCTAGACAACCGGGGCGCCAGGGAACTGTTTTTT
CASSLDNRGARELFF
>TRBV9|TRBJ1-5|-|-
TGTGCCAGCAGCGTAGATGAGGGACTGGATCAGCCCCAGCATTTT
CASSVDEGLDQPQHF
>TRBV5-4|TRBJ2-7|-|-
TGTGCCAGCAGTAAATCCGACAGGCTCTCCTACGAGCAGTACTTC
CASSKSDRLSYEQYF
>TRBV7-6|TRBJ1-2|TRBD1|-
TGTGCCAGCAGCTTAGGGGGGACAGGGAAGGTCTATGGCTACACCTTC
CASSLGGTGKVYGYTF
>TRBV5-8|TRBJ1-1|-|-
TGTGCCAGCAGCTCAGGGTACACTGAAGCTTTCTTT
CASSSGYTEAFF
>TRBV4-1|TRBJ2-1|-|few
TGCGCCAGCAGCCAAGACCCGACTGCGGGGGCGTTTGAGCAGTTCTTC
CASSQDPTAGAFEQFF
>TRBV19|TRBJ2-7|-|few
TGTGCCAGTAGTATGGCAGGCCCCTCCTACGAGCAGTACTTC
CASSMAGPSYEQYF
>TRBV6-6|TRBJ2-1|TRBD2|-
TGTGCCAGCAGGATAAGGAGCGGGGGGATTTACAATGAGCAGTTCTTC
CASRIRSGGIYNEQFF
>TRBV2|TRBJ1-5|-|-
TGTGCCAGCAGCCTTAGGGATTTGAATCAGCCCCAGCATTTT
CASSLRDLNQPQHF
>TRBV25-1|TRBJ1-4|TRBD1|-
TGTGCCAGCAGTCCCGGGACAGGGGGCTGGGCTAATGAAAAACTGTTTTTT
CASSPGTGGWANEKLFF
>TRBV7-2|TRBJ1-1|-|-
TGTGCCAGCAGCTCCCAGCGGAACACTGAAGCTTTCTTT
CASSSQRNTEAFF
>TRBV15|TRBJ1-1|-|-
TGTGCCACCAGCAGAGAGACAGTTAGCACTGAAGCTTTCTTT
CATSRETVSTEAFF
>TRBV2|TRBJ1-1|-|few
TGTGCCAGCAGTGAATTGAGTCCCGCGGCTGAAGCTTTCTTT
CASSELSPAAEAFF
>TRBV28|TRBJ1-3|-|-
TGTGCCAGCAGTTTGAGAGCGTACTCTGGAAACACCATATATTTT
CASSLRAYSGNTIYF
>TRBV9|TRBJ2-3|-|-
TGTGCCAGCAGCGTAGGGAATACGCAGTATTTT
CASSVGNTQYF
>TRBV11-2|TRBJ1-3|-|-
TGTGCCAGCAGCTTAGGACCGCTCTCTGGAAACACCATATATTTT
CASSLGPLSGNTIYF
>TRBV15|TRBJ2-3|TRBD1|-
TGTGCCACCAGCAGAGATTTGGTCGGGACAGGGGATCAGTATTTT
CATSRDLVGTGDQYF
>TRBV7-2|TRBJ1-3|-|few
TGTGCCAGCAGCCCGGCTGGAAACACCATATATTTT
CASSPAGNTIYF
>TRBV27|TRBJ1-1|-|-
TGTGCCAGCAGTTTCGTGGGGGCGCCGGACACTGAAGCTTTCTTT
CASSFVGAPDTEAFF
>TRBV6-1|TRBJ1-3|-|-
TGTGCCAGCAGTGGATTGGGCACAGGAAAAGGTTCTGGAAACACCATATATTTT
CASSGLGTGKGSGNTIYF
>TRBV7-9|TRBJ2-1|TRBD2|-
TGTGCCAGCAGCTTGGGAGCGGGGGGCCACTCCTACAATGAGCAGTTCTTC
CASSLGAGGHSYNEQFF
>TRBV21-1|TRBJ2-3|-|-
TGTGCCAGCAGCAAAGCTAAGGGGGGGGGCACAGATACGCAGTATTTT
CASSKAKGGGTDTQYF
>TRBV27|TRBJ2-2|-|-
TGTGCCAGCAGCCCCCACAGGGAAAGGGCCGGGGAGCTGTTTTTT
CASSPHRERAGELFF
>TRBV28|TRBJ2-3|-|-
TGTGCCAGCAGTTCCACAAGCACAGATACGCAGTATTTT
CASSSTSTDTQYF